These T cell receptor beta chains were read from a single sample in a study of vaccination effects on CD4 cells after COVID-19. These receptors have no identified antigens. Using immunoSEQ multiplex PCR, the repertoire was profiled, and TCRdb retains in-frame clones only, with some absent. This sample has roughly 57,000 clones, with 75% to 85% found just once. Sequencing was performed on CD4+ T cells from PBMCs cultured with HIV peptides, taken before COVID-19 vaccination. The receptors were gathered from a human donor who had a prior SARS-CoV-2 infection. The CDR3 runs from the conserved cysteine through the conserved F or W. The D gene is left open where the match is weak. Not all rows give a size; the values are once, few, many and, for expanded clones, a class.

cdr3_length d_call clone_size j_call v_call cdr3_aa cdr3_nt
14 TRBD1 NA TRBJ2-3 TRBV6-5 CASSLDRGTDTQYF TGTGCCAGCAGCCTGGACAGGGGAACAGATACGCAGTATTTT
14 NA once TRBJ1-6 TRBV14 CASSPTPSGAALHF TGTGCCAGCAGTCCGACACCGTCGGGGGCGGCCCTCCACTTT
13 NA once TRBJ2-1 TRBV21-1 CASTYLRYNEQFF TGTGCCAGCACCTACCTTCGTTACAATGAGCAGTTCTTC
14 TRBD2 once TRBJ2-7 TRBV5-1 CASSHRGGSYEQYF TGCGCCAGCAGCCATCGGGGGGGGTCCTACGAGCAGTACTTC
13 NA once TRBJ1-4 TRBV19 CASSSATNEKLFF TGTGCCAGTAGTAGCGCAACTAATGAAAAACTGTTTTTT
16 TRBD2 NA TRBJ2-3 TRBV5-4 CASSLGAFREADTQYF TGTGCCAGCAGCTTGGGGGCATTCCGGGAGGCAGATACGCAGTATTTT
15 NA NA TRBJ2-5 TRBV5-1 CASSAAGTRQETQYF TGCGCCAGCAGTGCAGCCGGGACACGCCAAGAGACCCAGTACTTC
13 NA NA TRBJ2-5 TRBV5-6 CASSLAVQETQYF TGTGCCAGCAGCTTGGCGGTACAAGAGACCCAGTACTTC
13 TRBD1 NA TRBJ1-1 TRBV9 CASSVSGGTEAFF TGTGCCAGCAGCGTGTCAGGGGGCACTGAAGCTTTCTTT
15 NA NA TRBJ1-6 TRBV30 CAWSREGAYNSPLHF TGTGCCTGGAGTCGGGAAGGGGCCTATAATTCACCCCTCCACTTT